This entry is about one T cell receptor beta chain. The assay was immunoSEQ multiplex PCR, and TCRdb's table has in-frame clones only and misses some. This table holds roughly 210,000 clones, roughly 91% found once. These data belong to a study of blood T cell repertoires in COVID-19. Germline-derived CDR1 and CDR2 are SGHAT and FQNNGV. This CDR3 is 19 amino acids long. V lost 6 bases and J lost 3; bases outside the gene matches: 14. The sequence was obtained from a man aged 25 to 40 in a cohort exposed to, infected with or recovered from COVID-19 (not recorded which). The chain employs TRBV11-2 and TRBJ2-2; 12 nucleotides line up with TRBD2. The sequenced sample consisted of PBMCs or T cells enriched from blood (not recorded which). The CDR3 region is CASSSWPTSGSRDTGELFF. The CDR3 nucleotides read TGTGCCAGCAGTTCATGGCCGACTAGCGGGAGTAGGGACACCGGGGAGCTGTTTTTT.